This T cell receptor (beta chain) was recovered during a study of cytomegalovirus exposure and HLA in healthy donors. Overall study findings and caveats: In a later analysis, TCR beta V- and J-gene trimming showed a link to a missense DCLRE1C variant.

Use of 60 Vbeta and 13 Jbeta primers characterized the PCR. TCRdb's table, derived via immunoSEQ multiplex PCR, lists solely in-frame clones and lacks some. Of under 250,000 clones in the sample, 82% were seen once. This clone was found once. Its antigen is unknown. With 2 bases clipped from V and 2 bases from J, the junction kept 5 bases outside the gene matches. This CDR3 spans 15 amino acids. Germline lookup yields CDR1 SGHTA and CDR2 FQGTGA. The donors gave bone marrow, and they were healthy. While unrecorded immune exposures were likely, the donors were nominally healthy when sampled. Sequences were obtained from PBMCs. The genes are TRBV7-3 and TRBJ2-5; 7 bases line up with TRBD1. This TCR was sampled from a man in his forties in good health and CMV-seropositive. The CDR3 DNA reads TGTGCCAGCAGCTTATTTGGGGACAGACAAGAGACCCAGTACTTC. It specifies CASSLFGDRQETQYF.